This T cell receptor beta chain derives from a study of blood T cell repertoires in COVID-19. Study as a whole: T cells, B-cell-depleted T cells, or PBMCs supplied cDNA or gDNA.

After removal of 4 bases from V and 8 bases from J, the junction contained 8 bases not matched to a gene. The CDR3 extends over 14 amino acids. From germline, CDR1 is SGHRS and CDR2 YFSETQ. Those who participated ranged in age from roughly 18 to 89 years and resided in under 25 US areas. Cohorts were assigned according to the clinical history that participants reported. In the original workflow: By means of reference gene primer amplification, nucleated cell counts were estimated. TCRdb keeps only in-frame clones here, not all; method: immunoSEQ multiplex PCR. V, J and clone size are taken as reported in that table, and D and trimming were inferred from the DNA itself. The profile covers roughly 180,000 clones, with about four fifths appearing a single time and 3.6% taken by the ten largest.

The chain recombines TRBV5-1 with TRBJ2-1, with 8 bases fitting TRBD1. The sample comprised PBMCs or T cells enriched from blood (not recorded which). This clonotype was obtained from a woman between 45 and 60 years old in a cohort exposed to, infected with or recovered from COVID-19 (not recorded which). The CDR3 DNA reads TGCGCCAGCAGCCCCAACAGGGGGATAGATGAGCAGTTCTTC. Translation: CASSPNRGIDEQFF.